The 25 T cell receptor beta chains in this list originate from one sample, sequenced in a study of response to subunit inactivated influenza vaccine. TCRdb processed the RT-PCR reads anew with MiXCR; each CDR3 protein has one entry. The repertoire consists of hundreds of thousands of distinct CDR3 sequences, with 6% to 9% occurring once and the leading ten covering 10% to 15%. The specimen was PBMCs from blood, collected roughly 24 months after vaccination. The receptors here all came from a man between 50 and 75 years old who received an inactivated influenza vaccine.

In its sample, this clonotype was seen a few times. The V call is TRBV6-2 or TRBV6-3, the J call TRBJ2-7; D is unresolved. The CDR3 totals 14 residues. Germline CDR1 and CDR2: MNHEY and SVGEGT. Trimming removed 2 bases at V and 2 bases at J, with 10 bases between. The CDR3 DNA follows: TGTGCCAGCAGTTACGTGGGATCCACCTACGAGCAGTACTTC. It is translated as CASSYVGSTYEQYF.

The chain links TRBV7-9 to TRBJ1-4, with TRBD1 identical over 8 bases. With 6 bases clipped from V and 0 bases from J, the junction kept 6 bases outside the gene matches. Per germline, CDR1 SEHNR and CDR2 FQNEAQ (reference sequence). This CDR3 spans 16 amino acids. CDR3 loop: CASRPTGGATNEKLFF. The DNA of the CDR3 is TGTGCCAGCAGACCTACAGGGGGTGCAACTAATGAAAAACTGTTTTTT.

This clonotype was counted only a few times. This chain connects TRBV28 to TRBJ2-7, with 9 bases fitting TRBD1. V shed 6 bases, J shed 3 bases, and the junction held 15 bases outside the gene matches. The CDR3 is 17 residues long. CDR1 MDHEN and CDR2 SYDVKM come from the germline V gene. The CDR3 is CASSQGPGTGRGYEQYF. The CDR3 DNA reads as TGTGCCAGCAGCCAGGGGCCCGGGACAGGGAGAGGCTACGAGCAGTACTTC.

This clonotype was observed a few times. Written as DNA, the CDR3 is TGCAGCGTGCAACGGGGGTACGAGCAGTACTTC. Its protein product is CSVQRGYEQYF. This chain links TRBV29-1 with TRBJ2-7, with D possibly matching TRBD2 (6 bases). The germline V gene encodes CDR1 SQVTM and CDR2 ANQGSEA. Trimming cost V 6 bases and J 4 bases, with 10 bases left between them. The CDR3 has 11 residues.

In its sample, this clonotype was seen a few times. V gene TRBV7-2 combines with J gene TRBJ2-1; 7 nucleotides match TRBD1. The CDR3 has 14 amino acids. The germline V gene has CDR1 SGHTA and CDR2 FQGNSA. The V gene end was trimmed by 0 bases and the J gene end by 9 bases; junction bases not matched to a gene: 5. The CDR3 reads CASSLARQGVEQFF. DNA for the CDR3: TGTGCCAGCAGCTTAGCGAGACAGGGTGTTGAGCAGTTCTTC.

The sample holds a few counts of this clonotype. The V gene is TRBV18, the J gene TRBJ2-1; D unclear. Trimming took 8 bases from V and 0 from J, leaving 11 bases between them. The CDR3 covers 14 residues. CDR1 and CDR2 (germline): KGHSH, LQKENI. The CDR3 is CASTTAVSYNEQFF. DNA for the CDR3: TGTGCCAGCACCACGGCGGTCTCCTACAATGAGCAGTTCTTC.

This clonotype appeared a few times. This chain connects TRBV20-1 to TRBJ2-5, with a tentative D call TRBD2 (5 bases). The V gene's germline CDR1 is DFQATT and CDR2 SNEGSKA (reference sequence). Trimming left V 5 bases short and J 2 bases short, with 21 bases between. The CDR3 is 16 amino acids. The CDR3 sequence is CSADRAGGPWQETQYF. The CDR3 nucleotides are TGCAGTGCTGATAGGGCCGGAGGACCGTGGCAAGAGACCCAGTACTTC.

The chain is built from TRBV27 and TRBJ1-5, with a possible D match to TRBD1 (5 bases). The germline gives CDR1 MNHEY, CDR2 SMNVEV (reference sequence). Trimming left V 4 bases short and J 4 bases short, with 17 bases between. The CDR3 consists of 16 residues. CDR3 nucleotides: TGTGCCAGCAGTTCCTTGTATATGGGGGAAAATCAGCCCCAGCATTTT. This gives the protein CASSSLYMGENQPQHF.

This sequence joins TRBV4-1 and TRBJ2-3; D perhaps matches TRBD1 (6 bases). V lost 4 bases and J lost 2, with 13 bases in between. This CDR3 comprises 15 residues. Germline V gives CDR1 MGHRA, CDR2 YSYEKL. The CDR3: CASSPGQSPTDTQYF. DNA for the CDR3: TGCGCCAGCAGCCCGGGACAATCTCCCACAGATACGCAGTATTTT.

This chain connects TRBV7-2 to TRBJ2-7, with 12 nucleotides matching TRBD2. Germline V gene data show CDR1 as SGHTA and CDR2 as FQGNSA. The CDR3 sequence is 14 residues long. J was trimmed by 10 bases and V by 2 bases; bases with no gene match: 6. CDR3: CASSLQGTSGFQYF. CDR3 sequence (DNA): TGTGCCAGCAGCTTACAAGGGACTAGCGGGTTTCAGTACTTC.

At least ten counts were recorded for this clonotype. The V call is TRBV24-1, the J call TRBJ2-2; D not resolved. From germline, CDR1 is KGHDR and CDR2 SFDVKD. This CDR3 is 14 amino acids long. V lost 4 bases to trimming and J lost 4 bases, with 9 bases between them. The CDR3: CATSDVGSTGELFF. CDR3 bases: TGTGCCACCAGTGACGTGGGAAGCACCGGGGAGCTGTTTTTT.

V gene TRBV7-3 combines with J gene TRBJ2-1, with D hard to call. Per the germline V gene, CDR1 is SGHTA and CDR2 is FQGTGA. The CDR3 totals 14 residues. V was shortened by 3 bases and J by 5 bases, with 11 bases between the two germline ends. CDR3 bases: TGTGCCAGCAGCTTGGTCCCAATGGACAATGAGCAGTTCTTC. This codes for CASSLVPMDNEQFF.

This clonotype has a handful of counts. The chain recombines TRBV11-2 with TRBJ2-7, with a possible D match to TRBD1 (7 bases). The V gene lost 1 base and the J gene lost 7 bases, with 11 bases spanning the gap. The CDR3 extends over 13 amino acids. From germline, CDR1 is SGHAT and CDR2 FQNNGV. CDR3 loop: CASSLGSGGEQYF. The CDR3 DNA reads TGTGCCAGCAGCTTAGGCTCAGGGGGGGAGCAGTACTTC.

The CDR3 DNA is TGTGCCACCAGCAAAAACAGACTAGCGGAATACAATGAGCAGTTCTTC. Translating it yields CATSKNRLAEYNEQFF. The V and J genes are TRBV15 and TRBJ2-1; TRBD2 agrees at 9 bases. V shed 4 bases and J 4 bases; nucleotides not matched to a gene: 8. The CDR3 has 16 residues. Germline loops: CDR1 LNHNV, CDR2 YYDKDF (reference sequence).

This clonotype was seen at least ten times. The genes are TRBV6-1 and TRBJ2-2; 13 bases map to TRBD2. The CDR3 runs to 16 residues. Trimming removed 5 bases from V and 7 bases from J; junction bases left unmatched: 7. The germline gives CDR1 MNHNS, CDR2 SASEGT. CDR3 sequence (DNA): TGTGCCAGCAGTCCAGGACTAGCGGGGGTCGGCGGGGAGCTGTTTTTT. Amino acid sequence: CASSPGLAGVGGELFF.

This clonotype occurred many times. Here the CDR3 DNA reads TGCAGTGCCGAAGGACAGCTTTGGGGTGAGCAGTTCTTC. This sequence encodes CSAEGQLWGEQFF. The genes are TRBV20-1 and TRBJ2-1; D might be TRBD1 (6 bases). CDR1 is DFQATT and CDR2 is SNEGSKA in the germline V gene (reference sequence). The V end was cut by 6 bases, the J end by 9 bases, with 18 bases between. The CDR3 loop spans 13 amino acids.

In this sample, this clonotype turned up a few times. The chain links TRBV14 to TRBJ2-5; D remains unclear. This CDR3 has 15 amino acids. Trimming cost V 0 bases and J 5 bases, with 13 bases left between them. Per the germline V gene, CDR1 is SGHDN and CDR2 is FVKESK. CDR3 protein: CASSQDLWGLETQYF. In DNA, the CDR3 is TGTGCCAGCAGCCAAGATCTGTGGGGTTTGGAGACCCAGTACTTC.

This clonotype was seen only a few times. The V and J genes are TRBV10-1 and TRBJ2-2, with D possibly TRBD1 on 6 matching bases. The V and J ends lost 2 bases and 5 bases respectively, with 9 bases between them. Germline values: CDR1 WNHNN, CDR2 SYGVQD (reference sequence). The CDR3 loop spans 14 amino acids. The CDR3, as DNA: TGCGCCAGCAGTGAGGGCAGGGGTACCGGGGAGCTGTTTTTT. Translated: CASSEGRGTGELFF.

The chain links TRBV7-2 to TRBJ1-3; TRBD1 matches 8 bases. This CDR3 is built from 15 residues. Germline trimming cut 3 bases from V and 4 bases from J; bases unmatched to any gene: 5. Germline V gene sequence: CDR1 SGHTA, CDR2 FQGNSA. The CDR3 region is CASSFGRGPGNTIYF. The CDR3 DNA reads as TGTGCCAGCAGCTTCGGCAGGGGGCCGGGAAACACCATATATTTT. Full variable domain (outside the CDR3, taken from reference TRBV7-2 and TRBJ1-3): GAGVSQSPSNKVTEKGKDVELRCDPISGHTALYWYRQSLGQGLEFLIYFQGNSAPDKSGLPSDRFSAERTGGSVSTLTIQRTQQEDSAVYLCASSFGRGPGNTIYFGEGSWLTVV.

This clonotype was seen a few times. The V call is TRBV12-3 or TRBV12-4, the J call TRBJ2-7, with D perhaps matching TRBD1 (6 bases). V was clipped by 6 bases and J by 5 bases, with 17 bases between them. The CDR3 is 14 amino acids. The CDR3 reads CASSPQGRTDEQYF. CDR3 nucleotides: TGTGCCAGCAGCCCTCAGGGGAGAACGGACGAGCAGTACTTC.

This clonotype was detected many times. CDR3 sequence: CASSLSSSGTPYEQYF. The CDR3 DNA is TGTGCCAGCAGCCTATCTTCTAGCGGGACTCCCTACGAGCAGTACTTC. V gene TRBV6-1 combines with J gene TRBJ2-7; 9 nucleotides agree with TRBD2. Per germline, CDR1 MNHNS and CDR2 SASEGT. Trimming took 6 bases from V and 2 from J; bases not matched to a gene: 11. This CDR3 has 16 residues.

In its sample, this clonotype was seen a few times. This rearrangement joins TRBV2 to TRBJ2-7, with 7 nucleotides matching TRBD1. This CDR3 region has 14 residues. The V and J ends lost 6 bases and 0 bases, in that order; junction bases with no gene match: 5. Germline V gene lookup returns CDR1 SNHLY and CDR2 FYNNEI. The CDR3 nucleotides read TGTGCCAGCAGGGGACAGACCGACTCCTACGAGCAGTACTTC. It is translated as CASRGQTDSYEQYF.

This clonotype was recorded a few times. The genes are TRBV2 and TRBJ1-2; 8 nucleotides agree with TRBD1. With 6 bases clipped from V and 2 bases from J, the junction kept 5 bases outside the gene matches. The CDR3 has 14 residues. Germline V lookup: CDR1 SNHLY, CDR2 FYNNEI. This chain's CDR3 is CASSVDRVNYGYTF. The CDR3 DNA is TGTGCCAGCAGCGTGGACAGGGTGAACTATGGCTACACCTTC.

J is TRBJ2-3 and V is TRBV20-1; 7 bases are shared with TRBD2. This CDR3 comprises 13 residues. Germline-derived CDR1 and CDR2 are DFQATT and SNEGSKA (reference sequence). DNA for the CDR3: TGCAGCACCTGGTACGGGGGGACCGACACGCAGTATTTT. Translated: CSTWYGGTDTQYF.

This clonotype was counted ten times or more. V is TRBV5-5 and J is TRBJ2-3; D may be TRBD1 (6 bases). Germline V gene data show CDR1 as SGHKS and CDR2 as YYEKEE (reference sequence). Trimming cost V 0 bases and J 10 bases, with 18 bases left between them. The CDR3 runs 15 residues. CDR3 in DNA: TGTGCCAGCAGCTTGGGTGGGACAAGGGCGGCTCCGCAGTATTTT. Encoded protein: CASSLGGTRAAPQYF. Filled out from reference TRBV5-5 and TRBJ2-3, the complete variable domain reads DAGVTQSPTHLIKTRGQQVTLRCSPISGHKSVSWYQQVLGQGPQFIFQYYEKEERGRGNFPDRFSARQFPNYSSELNVNALLLGDSALYLCASSLGGTRAAPQYFGPGTRLTVL.